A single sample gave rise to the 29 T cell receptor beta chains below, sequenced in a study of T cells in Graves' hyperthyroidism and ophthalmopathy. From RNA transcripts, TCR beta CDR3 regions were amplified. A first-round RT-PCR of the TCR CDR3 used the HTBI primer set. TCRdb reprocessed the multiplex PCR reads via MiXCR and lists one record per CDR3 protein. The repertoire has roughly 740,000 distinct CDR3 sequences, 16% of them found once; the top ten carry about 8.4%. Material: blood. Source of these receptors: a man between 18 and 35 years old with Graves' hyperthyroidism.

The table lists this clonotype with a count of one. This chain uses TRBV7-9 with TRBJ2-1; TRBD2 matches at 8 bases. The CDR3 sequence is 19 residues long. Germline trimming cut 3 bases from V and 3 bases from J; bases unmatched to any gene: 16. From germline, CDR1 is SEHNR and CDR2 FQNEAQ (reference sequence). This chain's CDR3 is CASSFGPPQSSGDYNEQFF. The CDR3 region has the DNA TGTGCCAGCAGCTTCGGACCTCCTCAGAGTAGCGGGGACTACAATGAGCAGTTCTTC.

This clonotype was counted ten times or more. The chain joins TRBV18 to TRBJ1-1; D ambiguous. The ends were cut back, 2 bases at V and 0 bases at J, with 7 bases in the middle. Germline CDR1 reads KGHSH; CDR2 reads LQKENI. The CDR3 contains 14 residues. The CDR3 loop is CASSPDTVNTEAFF. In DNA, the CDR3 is TGTGCCAGCTCACCAGACACAGTGAACACTGAAGCTTTCTTT.

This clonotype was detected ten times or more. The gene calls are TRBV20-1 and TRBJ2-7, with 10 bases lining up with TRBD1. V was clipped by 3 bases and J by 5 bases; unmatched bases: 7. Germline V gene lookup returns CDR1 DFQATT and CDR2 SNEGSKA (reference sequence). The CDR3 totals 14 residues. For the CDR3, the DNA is TGCAGTGCTAGCAGGGACAGGGGTAGAGACGAGCAGTACTTC. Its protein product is CSASRDRGRDEQYF.

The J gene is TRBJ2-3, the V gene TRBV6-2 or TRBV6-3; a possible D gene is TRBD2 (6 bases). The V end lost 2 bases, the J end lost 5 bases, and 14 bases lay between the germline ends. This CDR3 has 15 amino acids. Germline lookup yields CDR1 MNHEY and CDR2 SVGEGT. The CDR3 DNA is TGTGCCAGCAGTTACGCCTCGGGAGCAAGAGATACGCAGTATTTT. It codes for CASSYASGARDTQYF.

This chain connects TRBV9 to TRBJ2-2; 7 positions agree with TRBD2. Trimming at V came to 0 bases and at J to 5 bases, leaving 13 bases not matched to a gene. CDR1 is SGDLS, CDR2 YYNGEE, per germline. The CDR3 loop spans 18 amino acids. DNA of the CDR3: TGTGCCAGCAGCGTAGATTGGTCCAGCGGGACGGGAACCGGGGAGCTGTTTTTT. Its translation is CASSVDWSSGTGTGELFF.

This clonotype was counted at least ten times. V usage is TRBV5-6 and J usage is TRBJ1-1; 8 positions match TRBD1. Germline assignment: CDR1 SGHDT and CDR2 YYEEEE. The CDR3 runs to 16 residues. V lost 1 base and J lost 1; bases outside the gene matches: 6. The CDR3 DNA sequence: TGTGCCAGCAGCTTGCCCTCCAGGGGGCAGAACACTGAAGCTTTCTTT. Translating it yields CASSLPSRGQNTEAFF.

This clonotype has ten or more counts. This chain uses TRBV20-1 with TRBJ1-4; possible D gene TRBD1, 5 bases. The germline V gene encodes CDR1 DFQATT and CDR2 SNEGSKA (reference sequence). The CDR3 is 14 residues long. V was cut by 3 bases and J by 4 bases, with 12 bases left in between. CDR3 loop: CSARARDRNEKLFF. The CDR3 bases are TGCAGTGCTAGGGCCCGGGACCGTAATGAAAAACTGTTTTTT.

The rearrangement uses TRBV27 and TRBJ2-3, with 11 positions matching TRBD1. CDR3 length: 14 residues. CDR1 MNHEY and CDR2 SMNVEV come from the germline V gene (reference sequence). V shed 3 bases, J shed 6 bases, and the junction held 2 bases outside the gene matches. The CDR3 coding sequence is TGTGCCAGCAGTTTGGACAGGGGGCTGGATACGCAGTATTTT. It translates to CASSLDRGLDTQYF.

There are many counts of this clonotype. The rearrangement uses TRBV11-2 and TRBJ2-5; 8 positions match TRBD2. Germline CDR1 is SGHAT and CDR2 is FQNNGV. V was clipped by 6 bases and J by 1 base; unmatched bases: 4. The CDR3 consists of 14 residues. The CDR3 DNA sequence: TGTGCCAGCAGAACCACTAGCGGCCAAGAGACCCAGTACTTC. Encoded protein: CASRTTSGQETQYF.

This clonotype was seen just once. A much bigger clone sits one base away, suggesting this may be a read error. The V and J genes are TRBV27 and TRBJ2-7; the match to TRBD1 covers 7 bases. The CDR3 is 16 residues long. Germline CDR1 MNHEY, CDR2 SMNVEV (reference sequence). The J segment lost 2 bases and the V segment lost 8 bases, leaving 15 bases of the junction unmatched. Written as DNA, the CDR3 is TGTGCCAGCGGCCAAGATCATGTCAGGGGGACCTACGAGCAGTACTTC. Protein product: CASGQDHVRGTYEQYF.

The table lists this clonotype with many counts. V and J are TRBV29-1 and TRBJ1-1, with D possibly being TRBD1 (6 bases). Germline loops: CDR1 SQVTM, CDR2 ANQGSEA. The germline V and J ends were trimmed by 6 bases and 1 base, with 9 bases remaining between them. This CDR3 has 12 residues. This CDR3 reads CSVQGPNTEAFF. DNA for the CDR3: TGCAGCGTACAGGGCCCGAACACTGAAGCTTTCTTT.

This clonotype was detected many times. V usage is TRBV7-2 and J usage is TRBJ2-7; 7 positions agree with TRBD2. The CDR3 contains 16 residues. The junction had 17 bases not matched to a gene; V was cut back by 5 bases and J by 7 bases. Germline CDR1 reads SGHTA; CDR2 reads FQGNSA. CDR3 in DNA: TGTGCCAGCAGCCTGGGGTTATGGAGGGAGGGGTATGAGCAGTACTTC. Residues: CASSLGLWREGYEQYF.

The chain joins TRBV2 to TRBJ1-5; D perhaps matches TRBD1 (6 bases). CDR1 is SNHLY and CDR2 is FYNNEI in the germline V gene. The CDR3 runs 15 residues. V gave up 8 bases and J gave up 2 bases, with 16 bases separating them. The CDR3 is CASASGALGNQPQHF. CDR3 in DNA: TGTGCCAGCGCGTCAGGGGCTCTGGGCAATCAGCCCCAGCATTTT.

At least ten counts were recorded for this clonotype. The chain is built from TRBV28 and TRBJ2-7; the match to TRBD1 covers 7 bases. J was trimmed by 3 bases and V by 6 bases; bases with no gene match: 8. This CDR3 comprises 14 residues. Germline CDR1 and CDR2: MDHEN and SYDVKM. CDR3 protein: CASRALGQIYEQYF. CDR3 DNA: TGTGCCAGCAGGGCCCTGGGACAGATCTACGAGCAGTACTTC.

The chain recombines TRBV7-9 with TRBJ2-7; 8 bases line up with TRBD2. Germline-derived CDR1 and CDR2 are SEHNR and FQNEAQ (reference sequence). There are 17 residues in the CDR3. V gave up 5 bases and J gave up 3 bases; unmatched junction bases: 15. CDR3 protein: CASSPRREDAVGYEQYF. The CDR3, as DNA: TGTGCCAGCAGCCCTAGGCGGGAGGATGCGGTGGGCTACGAGCAGTACTTC.

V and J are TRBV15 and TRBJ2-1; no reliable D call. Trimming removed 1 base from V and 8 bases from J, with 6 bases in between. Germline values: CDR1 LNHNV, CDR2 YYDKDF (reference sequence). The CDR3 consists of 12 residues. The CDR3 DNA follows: TGTGCCACCAGCAGAGTTGGGTATGAGCAGTTCTTC. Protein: CATSRVGYEQFF.

CDR3 protein: CASSPLPPGTGTEAFF. The CDR3 region has the DNA TGTGCCAGCAGTCCCTTACCCCCAGGTACTGGCACTGAAGCTTTCTTT. The gene calls are TRBV6-1 and TRBJ1-1; the D is unclear. Trimming cost V 5 bases and J 4 bases, with 20 bases left between them. Germline V CDR1 and CDR2: MNHNS, SASEGT. This CDR3 has 16 residues.

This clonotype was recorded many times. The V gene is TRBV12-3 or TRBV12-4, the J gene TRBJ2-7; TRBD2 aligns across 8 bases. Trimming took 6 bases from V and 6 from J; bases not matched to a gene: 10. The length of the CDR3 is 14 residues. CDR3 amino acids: CASSFSGNEVEQYF. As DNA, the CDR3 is TGTGCCAGCAGCTTTAGCGGGAACGAGGTCGAGCAGTACTTC.

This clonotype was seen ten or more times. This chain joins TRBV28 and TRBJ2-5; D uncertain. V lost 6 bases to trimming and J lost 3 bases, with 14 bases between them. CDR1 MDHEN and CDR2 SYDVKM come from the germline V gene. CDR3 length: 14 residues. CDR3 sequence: CASSLTEGEETQYF. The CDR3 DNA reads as TGTGCCAGCAGCCTAACAGAAGGCGAAGAGACCCAGTACTTC.

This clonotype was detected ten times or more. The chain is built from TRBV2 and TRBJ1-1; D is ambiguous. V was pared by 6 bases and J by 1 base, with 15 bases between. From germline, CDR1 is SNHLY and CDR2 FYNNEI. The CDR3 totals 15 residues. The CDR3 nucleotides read TGTGCCAGCAGAGGGCTTCACTTCCCGAACACTGAAGCTTTCTTT. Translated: CASRGLHFPNTEAFF.

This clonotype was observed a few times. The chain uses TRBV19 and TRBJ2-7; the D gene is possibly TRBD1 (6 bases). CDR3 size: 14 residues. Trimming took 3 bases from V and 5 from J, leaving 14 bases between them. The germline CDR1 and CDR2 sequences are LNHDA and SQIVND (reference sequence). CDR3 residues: CASSIYHRVNEQYF. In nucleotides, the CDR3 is TGTGCCAGTAGTATTTATCACAGGGTCAACGAGCAGTACTTC.

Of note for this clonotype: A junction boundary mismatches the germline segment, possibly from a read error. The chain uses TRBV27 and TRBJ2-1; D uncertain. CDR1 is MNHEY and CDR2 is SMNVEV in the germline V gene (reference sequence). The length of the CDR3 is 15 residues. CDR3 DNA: TGTGCCAGCAGTTTTGGACCCAGCTCCTACAGTGAGCAGTTCTTC. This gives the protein CASSFGPSSYSEQFF.

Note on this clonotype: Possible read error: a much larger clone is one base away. Written as DNA, the CDR3 is TGTGCCAGCAATCCAAGGATGAACACTGAAGCTTTCTTT. It specifies CASNPRMNTEAFF. The chain joins TRBV12-3 or TRBV12-4 to TRBJ1-1; D ambiguous. V was pared by 7 bases and J by 0 bases, with 9 bases between. The CDR3 contains 13 residues.

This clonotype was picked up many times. CDR3 DNA sequence: TGTGCCAGCGCCCTATCGGGACTAGCCGCCCACCGAGGTTACAATGAGCAGTTCTTC. Translation gives CASALSGLAAHRGYNEQFF. The chain recombines TRBV27 with TRBJ2-1; 9 positions agree with TRBD2. This CDR3 has 19 amino acids. The V and J ends lost 8 bases and 4 bases, in that order; junction bases with no gene match: 21. Germline CDR1 is MNHEY and CDR2 is SMNVEV (reference sequence).

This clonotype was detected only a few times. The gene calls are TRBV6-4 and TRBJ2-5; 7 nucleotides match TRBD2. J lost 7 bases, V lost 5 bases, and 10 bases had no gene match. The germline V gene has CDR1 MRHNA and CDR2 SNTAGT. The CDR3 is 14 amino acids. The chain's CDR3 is CASSYETRGVTQYF. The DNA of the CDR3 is TGTGCCAGCAGTTACGAGACACGGGGGGTGACCCAGTACTTC.

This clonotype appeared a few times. For the CDR3, the DNA is TGTGCCAGCAGCCCCGCGGCGGGGATGGGCTACGAGCAGTACTTC. It translates to CASSPAAGMGYEQYF. This chain links TRBV7-9 with TRBJ2-7, with D possibly TRBD2 on 6 matching bases. CDR3 size: 15 residues. V lost 5 bases and J lost 3, with 17 bases in between. Germline-derived CDR1 and CDR2 are SEHNR and FQNEAQ (reference sequence). The variable domain in full, with the rest retrieved from reference TRBV7-9 and TRBJ2-7, is DTGVSQNPRHKITKRGQNVTFRCDPISEHNRLYWYRQTLGQGPEFLTYFQNEAQLEKSRLLSDRFSAERPKGSFSTLEIQRTEQGDSAMYLCASSPAAGMGYEQYFGPGTRLTVT.

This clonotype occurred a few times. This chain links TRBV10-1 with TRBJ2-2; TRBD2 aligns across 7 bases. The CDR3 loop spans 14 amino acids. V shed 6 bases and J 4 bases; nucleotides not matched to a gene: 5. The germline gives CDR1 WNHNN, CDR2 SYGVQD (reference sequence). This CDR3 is CASRVERGTGELFF. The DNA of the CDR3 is TGCGCCAGCAGAGTGGAGCGGGGCACCGGGGAGCTGTTTTTT.

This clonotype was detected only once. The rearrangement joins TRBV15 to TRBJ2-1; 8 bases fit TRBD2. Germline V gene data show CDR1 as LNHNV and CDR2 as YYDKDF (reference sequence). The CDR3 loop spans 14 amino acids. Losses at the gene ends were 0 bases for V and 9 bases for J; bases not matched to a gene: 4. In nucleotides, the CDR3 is TGTGCCACCAGCAGAGACGGGACTAGAGCTGAGCAGTTCTTC. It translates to CATSRDGTRAEQFF.

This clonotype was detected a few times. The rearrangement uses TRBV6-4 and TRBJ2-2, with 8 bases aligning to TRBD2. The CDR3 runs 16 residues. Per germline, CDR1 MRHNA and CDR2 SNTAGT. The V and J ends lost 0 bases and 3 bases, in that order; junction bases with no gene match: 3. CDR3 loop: CASSDSAGGHTGELFF. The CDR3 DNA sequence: TGTGCCAGCAGTGACTCTGCGGGAGGACACACCGGGGAGCTGTTTTTT.